The 20 T cell receptor beta chains below all came from one sample that was sequenced in a study of T cell changes during pregnancy in multiple sclerosis. TCRdb's table, derived via immunoSEQ multiplex PCR, lists solely in-frame clones and lacks some. In the table there are some 74,000 clones, about 92% of which are singletons. The sequenced sample was peripheral blood, obtained before pregnancy. These receptors came from a female donor with multiple sclerosis, enrolled in a pregnancy study.

The V and J genes are TRBV28 and TRBJ2-2, with D perhaps TRBD1 (5 bases). The germline V gene encodes CDR1 MDHEN and CDR2 SYDVKM. The CDR3 extends over 13 amino acids. The germline V and J ends were trimmed by 8 bases and 5 bases, with 12 bases remaining between them. The DNA of the CDR3 is TGTGCCAGCCGCTTCCAGGGAACCGGGGAGCTGTTTTTT. Amino acids: CASRFQGTGELFF.

This sequence joins TRBV28 and TRBJ2-3, with 11 bases matching TRBD2. CDR3 length: 18 amino acids. Germline V gene lookup returns CDR1 MDHEN and CDR2 SYDVKM. Trimming cost V 1 base and J 4 bases; bases outside gene matches: 10. For the CDR3, the DNA is TGTGCCAGCAGTTTATCCCTGATTAGCGGGAGGGGGCCAGATACGCAGTATTTT. Its translation: CASSLSLISGRGPDTQYF.

This clone was seen just once. The chain recombines TRBV7-9 with TRBJ1-2; TRBD1 might be the D (5 bases). The V end was cut by 1 base, the J end by 4 bases, with 10 bases between. Germline CDR1 is SEHNR and CDR2 is FQNEAQ (reference sequence). This CDR3 is 14 amino acids long. The CDR3 region is CASSLELQGYGYTF. The CDR3 region has the DNA TGTGCCAGCAGCTTAGAACTTCAGGGCTATGGCTACACCTTC.

J is TRBJ1-3 and V is TRBV2; 7 nucleotides align to TRBD1. The length of the CDR3 is 16 residues. V was clipped by 6 bases and J by 4 bases; unmatched bases: 12. In germline, CDR1 is SNHLY, CDR2 FYNNEI. This chain's CDR3 is CASSDQGQTIGNTIYF. Here the CDR3 DNA reads TGTGCCAGCAGCGACCAGGGACAGACAATCGGAAACACCATATATTTT. Variable domain in full (rest from reference TRBV2 and TRBJ1-3): EPEVTQTPSHQVTQMGQEVILRCVPISNHLYFYWYRQILGQKVEFLVSFYNNEISEKSEIFDDQFSVERPDGSNFTLKIRSTKLEDSAMYFCASSDQGQTIGNTIYFGEGSWLTVV.

The V call is TRBV4-2, the J call TRBJ2-2, with 7 bases that match TRBD2. Unmatched junction bases numbered 16, after V lost 0 bases and J lost 3 bases. Germline-derived CDR1 and CDR2 are LGHNA and YNFKEQ. The CDR3 extends over 20 amino acids. The CDR3 bases are TGTGCCAGCAGCCAAGATCGCCGGCTAGCGGCTACGTGGGACACCGGGGAGCTGTTTTTT. As protein: CASSQDRRLAATWDTGELFF.

V gene TRBV27 combines with J gene TRBJ2-7, with D uncertain. This CDR3 comprises 14 residues. Germline V gene lookup returns CDR1 MNHEY and CDR2 SMNVEV (reference sequence). V lost 3 bases and J 0 bases, leaving 9 bases between the germline ends. The CDR3 DNA reads as TGTGCCAGCAGTTTGGGCTATGACTCCTACGAGCAGTACTTC. As protein: CASSLGYDSYEQYF.

The chain links TRBV29-1 to TRBJ2-3; 10 bases are shared with TRBD2. J gave up 4 bases and V 7 bases, and 2 bases lay outside the gene matches. This CDR3 spans 12 amino acids. Per the germline V gene, CDR1 is SQVTM and CDR2 is ANQGSEA. The CDR3 loop reads CSAGLAPDTQYF. For the CDR3, the DNA is TGCAGCGCGGGACTAGCGCCAGATACGCAGTATTTT.

This sequence joins TRBV4-1 and TRBJ1-1, with D tentatively TRBD1 (5 bases). This CDR3 region has 15 residues. CDR1 and CDR2 (germline): MGHRA, YSYEKL. With 3 bases removed from V and 9 bases from J, the gap between germline ends came to 20 bases. CDR3 DNA sequence: TGCGCCAGCAGCCAGGACCAATCGACAGTTACGAAAGCTTTCTTT. This translates into CASSQDQSTVTKAFF.

CDR3 sequence (DNA): TGTGCCAGCAGCGTCCTACCTACAGGGGATAGTGGCTACACCTTC. This gives the protein CASSVLPTGDSGYTF. V usage is TRBV9 and J usage is TRBJ1-2, with TRBD1 matching over 7 bases. From germline, CDR1 is SGDLS and CDR2 YYNGEE. This CDR3 comprises 15 residues. The J segment lost 7 bases and the V segment lost 2 bases, leaving 11 bases of the junction unmatched.

The chain links TRBV28 to TRBJ2-7, with 7 bases that match TRBD2. This CDR3 has 16 residues. With 5 bases clipped from V and 2 bases from J, the junction kept 12 bases outside the gene matches. Germline CDR1 reads MDHEN; CDR2 reads SYDVKM. CDR3 protein: CASSTPGLAVPYEQYF. The CDR3 region has the DNA TGTGCCAGCAGTACCCCGGGGCTAGCGGTCCCCTACGAGCAGTACTTC.

The chain couples TRBV5-8 to TRBJ2-2; 12 bases agree with TRBD2. Trimming took 5 bases from V and 6 from J; bases not matched to a gene: 11. Germline assignment: CDR1 SGHTS and CDR2 YDEGEE. CDR3 length: 17 residues. The CDR3 sequence is CASSPIRLAGVPGELFF. The CDR3 coding sequence is TGTGCCAGCAGTCCCATCAGACTAGCGGGAGTTCCCGGGGAGCTGTTTTTT.

This chain connects TRBV28 to TRBJ2-2; possible D gene TRBD2, 6 bases. CDR1 and CDR2 from the germline V gene are MDHEN and SYDVKM. This CDR3 is 16 amino acids long. V was cut by 7 bases and J by 2 bases, with 17 bases left in between. CDR3 coding DNA: TGTGCCAGCACCCCCGGGGAGGAAACAAACACCGGGGAGCTGTTTTTT. Protein sequence: CASTPGEETNTGELFF.

The chain joins TRBV27 to TRBJ1-2, with D possibly TRBD1 on 5 matching bases. The germline CDR1 and CDR2 sequences are MNHEY and SMNVEV (reference sequence). Between the trimmed V and J ends, which lost 2 bases and 8 bases, there was a span of 12 bases. This CDR3 has 13 residues. This chain's CDR3 is CASSLGTGNGYTF. The DNA for the CDR3 is TGTGCCAGCAGTTTAGGAACAGGTAACGGCTACACCTTC.

J is TRBJ1-3 and V is TRBV28; 7 bases are shared with TRBD1. The CDR3 runs 15 residues. V gave up 3 bases and J gave up 5 bases; unmatched junction bases: 7. Germline values: CDR1 MDHEN, CDR2 SYDVKM. This chain's CDR3 is CASSFFETGRNTIYF. In DNA, the CDR3 is TGTGCCAGCAGTTTCTTCGAGACAGGGCGAAACACCATATATTTT.

The chain carries TRBV7-8 and TRBJ2-7; the D is unclear. The V gene's germline CDR1 is SGHVS and CDR2 FQNEAQ. The V end lost 3 bases, the J end lost 4 bases, and 22 bases lay between the germline ends. The CDR3 spans 17 residues. CDR3 in DNA: TGTGCCAGCAGCTTTATGTCTCGGAGACGGAATACTTACGAGCAGTACTTC. Its translation is CASSFMSRRRNTYEQYF.

The chain uses TRBV5-4 and TRBJ1-1, with a tentative D call TRBD1 (5 bases). V shed 2 bases and J shed 4 bases, with 15 bases lying between them. The CDR3 has 15 residues. CDR1 and CDR2 from the germline V gene are SGHNT and YYREEE (reference sequence). The CDR3 loop reads CASSFGGSTGTEAFF. CDR3 nucleotides: TGTGCCAGCAGCTTTGGGGGGAGTACGGGCACTGAAGCTTTCTTT.

A note on this clone: Different DNA sequences within this sample yield the same CDR3. The chain carries TRBV28 and TRBJ1-2; 9 bases agree with TRBD1. After removal of 5 bases from V and 2 bases from J, the junction contained 3 bases not matched to a gene. CDR1 and CDR2 (germline): MDHEN, SYDVKM. The CDR3 extends over 14 amino acids. CDR3 bases: TGTGCCAGCAGTCTAGGACAGGGGAACTATGGCTACACCTTC. Its protein is CASSLGQGNYGYTF.

The chain links TRBV13 to TRBJ1-4; TRBD1 aligns across 7 bases. Germline loops: CDR1 PRHDT, CDR2 FYEKMQ (reference sequence). There are 15 residues in the CDR3. The trim removed 5 bases at V and 6 bases at J, leaving 9 bases unmatched. The CDR3 coding sequence is TGTGCCAGCAGCATCGGACAGGTGACGGATGAAAAACTGTTTTTT. Translation gives CASSIGQVTDEKLFF.

This rearrangement joins TRBV7-2 to TRBJ1-3; D remains ambiguous. The CDR3 loop spans 15 amino acids. In germline, CDR1 is SGHTA, CDR2 FQGNSA. V lost 1 base to trimming and J lost 0 bases, with 7 bases between them. The CDR3 DNA sequence: TGTGCCAGCAGCTTAGGGGCCTTCTCTGGAAACACCATATATTTT. It translates to CASSLGAFSGNTIYF.

The CDR3 sequence is CASSLPSGGSYNEQFF. CDR3 in DNA: TGTGCCAGCAGCTTACCAAGCGGGGGCTCCTACAATGAGCAGTTCTTC. The genes are TRBV7-9 and TRBJ2-1; 8 positions match TRBD2. V shed 2 bases, J shed 0 bases, and the junction held 3 bases outside the gene matches. This CDR3 region has 16 residues. Germline V gene sequence: CDR1 SEHNR, CDR2 FQNEAQ (reference sequence).